The sequence of this T cell receptor beta chain was determined in a study of blood T cells in healthy people across ages. PBMCs numbering at least 7 million were isolated per sample. A second about 7 to 12 cycle PCR used barcoded and J-beta primers. TCRdb ran MiXCR on the 5' RACE reads and lists one entry per CDR3 protein. Among approximately 1.5 million distinct CDR3 sequences, about 31% were seen once, and the ten largest hold approximately 10%. Source material: blood. The receptor was isolated from a woman in her 30s in good health.

The CDR3 is CASSYSTPNTEAFF. In DNA form, the CDR3 reads TGTGCCAGCAGTTACTCGACACCGAACACTGAAGCTTTCTTT. The J gene is TRBJ1-1, the V gene TRBV6-2 or TRBV6-3, with no clear D. This CDR3 has 14 amino acids. Germline V gives CDR1 MNHEY, CDR2 SVGEGT. V dropped 0 bases and J dropped 1 base, with 6 bases sitting between them.